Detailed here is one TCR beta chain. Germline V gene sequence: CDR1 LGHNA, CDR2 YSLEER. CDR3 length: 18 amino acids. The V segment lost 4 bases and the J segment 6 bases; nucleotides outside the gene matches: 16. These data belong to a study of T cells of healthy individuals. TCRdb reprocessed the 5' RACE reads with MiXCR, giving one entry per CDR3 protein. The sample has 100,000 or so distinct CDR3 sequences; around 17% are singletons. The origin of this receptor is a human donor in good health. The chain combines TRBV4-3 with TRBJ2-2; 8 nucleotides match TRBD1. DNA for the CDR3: TGCGCCAGCAGCCGGGGTAGGGCAGGGGGCACAAACGCCGGGGAGCTGTTTTTT. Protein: CASSRGRAGGTNAGELFF.